Below, 11 T cell receptor beta chains from the same sample are listed, as sequenced in a study of response to subunit inactivated influenza vaccine. Via MiXCR, TCRdb re-called the RT-PCR reads, giving one row per CDR3 protein. The table shows roughly 160,000 distinct CDR3 sequences, with about a tenth occurring only once. The sequencing used non-naive T cells sorted from PBMCs, collected about 40 days after vaccination. Source of these receptors: a man in his fifties who received an inactivated influenza vaccine.

The sample holds a few counts of this clonotype. The chain uses TRBV7-2 and TRBJ1-1, with D unresolved. The germline CDR1 and CDR2 sequences are SGHTA and FQGNSA. This CDR3 is 13 amino acids long. Between the trimmed V and J ends, which lost 5 bases and 3 bases, there was a span of 10 bases. For the CDR3, the DNA is TGTGCCAGCAGCCTTACATCCCACACTGAAGCTTTCTTT. Protein sequence: CASSLTSHTEAFF.

The chain recombines TRBV27 with TRBJ1-2; 7 bases fit TRBD1. The junction had 7 bases not matched to a gene; V was cut back by 5 bases and J by 4 bases. CDR1 is MNHEY and CDR2 is SMNVEV in the germline V gene (reference sequence). The CDR3 loop spans 14 amino acids. Written as DNA, the CDR3 is TGTGCCAGCAGTCCTAGGACAGGAGCCTATGGCTACACCTTC. It specifies CASSPRTGAYGYTF.

The chain links TRBV5-5 to TRBJ2-7; D gene uncertain. V gave up 0 bases and J gave up 7 bases, with 8 bases separating them. The CDR3 has 12 residues. Germline V gene sequence: CDR1 SGHKS, CDR2 YYEKEE (reference sequence). The CDR3 nucleotides read TGTGCCAGCAGCTTGGACGTACGAGAGCAGTACTTC. Its translation is CASSLDVREQYF.

The chain links TRBV28 to TRBJ2-3, with 9 bases matching TRBD2. The J segment lost 6 bases and the V segment lost 6 bases, leaving 4 bases of the junction unmatched. Germline assignment: CDR1 MDHEN and CDR2 SYDVKM. The CDR3 consists of 13 residues. CDR3 sequence (DNA): TGTGCCAGCAGAGATAGCGGGAGTGATACGCAGTATTTT. Translating gives CASRDSGSDTQYF.

This clonotype was observed many times. The chain uses TRBV7-2 and TRBJ1-4, with D maybe TRBD1 (6 bases). V gave up 5 bases and J gave up 2 bases, with 9 bases separating them. The CDR3 covers 14 residues. Per germline, CDR1 SGHTA and CDR2 FQGNSA. The CDR3 region is CASSQGGTNEKLFF. The CDR3 DNA reads TGTGCCAGCAGCCAAGGGGGGACTAATGAAAAACTGTTTTTT.

The chain joins TRBV6-6 to TRBJ2-3; D is undetermined. The CDR3 length is 12 residues. CDR1 is MNHNY, CDR2 SVGAGI, per germline (reference sequence). Trimming pared 6 bases from V and 3 bases from J, leaving 7 bases between. Written as DNA, the CDR3 is TGTGCCAGCAGGATGAGGACAGATACGCAGTATTTT. It is translated as CASRMRTDTQYF.

The chain uses TRBV20-1 and TRBJ2-1, with 12 nucleotides matching TRBD2. The CDR3 runs to 16 residues. The junction had 7 bases not matched to a gene; V was cut back by 0 bases and J by 7 bases. In germline, CDR1 is DFQATT, CDR2 SNEGSKA (reference sequence). Here the CDR3 DNA reads TGCAGTGCTAGAGATTCGACTAGCGGGGGACGAAATGAGCAGTTCTTC. It translates to CSARDSTSGGRNEQFF.

The chain joins TRBV20-1 to TRBJ2-7; 7 positions agree with TRBD2. CDR1 and CDR2 (germline): DFQATT, SNEGSKA (reference sequence). The junction had 13 bases not matched to a gene; V was cut back by 3 bases and J by 2 bases. This CDR3 region has 16 residues. CDR3 sequence: CSASSLLAREPYEQYF. Here the CDR3 DNA reads TGCAGTGCTAGCAGCCTACTAGCGAGAGAGCCCTACGAGCAGTACTTC.

This clonotype was picked up many times. The genes are TRBV5-1 and TRBJ1-2, with 8 nucleotides matching TRBD1. J was trimmed by 3 bases and V by 4 bases; bases with no gene match: 5. The CDR3 loop spans 14 amino acids. Germline V gives CDR1 SGHRS, CDR2 YFSETQ. CDR3 sequence reads: CASSALTGDYGYTF. CDR3 DNA sequence: TGCGCCAGCAGCGCACTGACAGGGGACTATGGCTACACCTTC.

Only a few counts were recorded for this clonotype. V and J are TRBV20-1 and TRBJ2-4; D is uncertain. Per germline, CDR1 DFQATT and CDR2 SNEGSKA (reference sequence). Between the trimmed V and J ends, which lost 3 bases and 0 bases, there was a span of 15 bases. The length of the CDR3 is 16 residues. Here the CDR3 DNA reads TGCAGTGCTAGCTTGGCAGGTTCTTTAGCCAAAAACATTCAGTACTTC. Translated, it gives CSASLAGSLAKNIQYF.

This clonotype was recorded at least ten times. The rearrangement uses TRBV15 and TRBJ2-5, with D perhaps matching TRBD1 (7 bases). Germline CDR1 is LNHNV and CDR2 is YYDKDF (reference sequence). Trimming stripped 4 bases from V and 1 base from J, with 10 bases between. CDR3 length: 14 amino acids. This CDR3 reads CATSNRGGQETQYF. CDR3 sequence (DNA): TGTGCCACCAGCAACAGGGGAGGCCAAGAGACCCAGTACTTC.